This T cell receptor (beta chain) is drawn from a study of T cell responses to AZD1222 COVID-19 vaccine. As to this clone: Its antigen is unidentified.

Sequencing used immunoSEQ multiplex PCR; TCRdb keeps in-frame clones, though not all of them. The sample consists of roughly 160,000 clones, over 85% of them appearing once. General study findings and limits: Among spike-specific TCRs, nearly half reportedly target unmutated variant regions.

The sample was peripheral blood, taken on day 0 of AZD1222 vaccination. The TCR originated in an adult in good health.

This chain's CDR3 is CASGPSGNTIYF. The CDR3 DNA is TGTGCCAGCGGCCCCTCTGGAAACACCATATATTTT. The rearrangement uses TRBV27 and TRBJ1-3; D remains ambiguous. Germline V gene data show CDR1 as MNHEY and CDR2 as SMNVEV (reference sequence). V was shortened by 8 bases and J by 0 bases, with 5 bases between the two germline ends. The CDR3 totals 12 residues.